This TCR beta chain was profiled in a study of OX40 agonist ivuxolimab in advanced cancers. Study in general: In this cohort, patients received ivuxolimab, an agonistic anti-OX40 (CD134) antibody. One patient with hepatocellular carcinoma and two with cutaneous melanoma, three in all, had partial responses.

Profiled with immunoSEQ multiplex PCR; TCRdb holds only in-frame clones, not every one. The sample lists roughly 39,000 clones; nearly 90% were seen once. This CDR3 has 17 residues. CDR1 SGDLS and CDR2 YYNGEE come from the germline V gene. V shed 2 bases and J shed 3 bases, with 21 bases lying between them. The chain links TRBV9 to TRBJ2-7; the D gene is possibly TRBD2 (5 bases). This sequence originates from an adult with an advanced solid tumor such as melanoma, head and neck, liver or kidney cancer. The source material was CD4+ or CD8+ T cells sorted from blood, sampled in a trial of the OX40 agonist ivuxolimab. Here the CDR3 reads CASSVGGGLDDFYEQYF. The CDR3 coding sequence is TGTGCCAGCAGCGTTGGAGGCGGACTGGACGACTTCTACGAGCAGTACTTC.